The 18 T cell receptor beta chains below come from one sample, sequenced in a study of T cells in Graves' hyperthyroidism and ophthalmopathy. From RNA transcripts, TCR beta CDR3 regions were amplified. The HTBI primer set served for first-round RT-PCR of the TCR CDR3. TCRdb fed the multiplex PCR reads into MiXCR, producing one record per CDR3 protein. The repertoire holds a few hundred thousand distinct CDR3 sequences, about a fifth seen once, with approximately 25% in the top ten. Material: blood. The source of these receptors is a man between 18 and 29 years old with Graves' hyperthyroidism.

This chain links TRBV6-1 with TRBJ1-5, with D possibly being TRBD1 (5 bases). The V end lost 10 bases, the J end lost 0 bases, and 13 bases lay between the germline ends. Germline V gene sequence: CDR1 MNHNS, CDR2 SASEGT. The CDR3 runs 14 residues. CDR3 coding DNA: TGTGCCATTTCGGGGGATTATAGCAATCAGCCCCAGCATTTT. It codes for CAISGDYSNQPQHF.

This clonotype has only a few counts. The V gene is TRBV11-2, the J gene TRBJ2-5, with 14 nucleotides matching TRBD2. Trimming took 3 bases from V and 2 from J; bases not matched to a gene: 14. Per germline, CDR1 SGHAT and CDR2 FQNNGV. CDR3 length: 20 amino acids. CDR3 sequence (DNA): TGTGCCAGCAGCTTTATCCCCCCAGGACTAGCGGGGGGCCTTCAAGAGACCCAGTACTTC. Its translation is CASSFIPPGLAGGLQETQYF.

The rearrangement joins TRBV28 to TRBJ2-5; the D call may be TRBD1 or TRBD2 (5 bases each). The V and J ends lost 8 bases and 7 bases respectively, with 20 bases between them. Germline CDR1 is MDHEN and CDR2 is SYDVKM. The CDR3 is 14 residues long. The CDR3 reads CASSSRAGWGTQYF. CDR3 sequence (DNA): TGTGCCAGCTCTAGCAGGGCTGGGTGGGGGACCCAGTACTTC.

This clonotype was counted ten times or more. In DNA, the CDR3 is TGTGCCAGCAGTTTCGCCAGCTCTGGGGCCAACGTCCTGACTTTC. This translates into CASSFASSGANVLTF. The chain joins TRBV27 to TRBJ2-6; D remains unclear. Trimming removed 3 bases from V and 0 bases from J, with 6 bases in between. This CDR3 has 15 amino acids. Germline CDR1 and CDR2: MNHEY and SMNVEV (reference sequence).

In this sample, this clonotype turned up a few times. This could be a read error, since a much larger clone is one nucleotide away. The genes are TRBV6-1 and TRBJ2-2; D is possibly TRBD2 (5 bases). The length of the CDR3 is 15 residues. The germline V gene has CDR1 MNHNS and CDR2 SASEGT. The CDR3 sequence: CASSAMTTNTGELLF. CDR3 bases: TGTGCCAGCAGTGCCATGACAACGAACACCGGGGAGCTGTTGTTT.

This chain connects TRBV27 to TRBJ2-4, with 7 positions matching TRBD2. Germline trimming cut 4 bases from V and 12 bases from J; bases unmatched to any gene: 12. CDR1 is MNHEY, CDR2 SMNVEV, per germline (reference sequence). This CDR3 is built from 14 residues. DNA for the CDR3: TGTGCCAGCAGTTCCGTTATTAGCGGGTACGATCAGTACTTC. Translated: CASSSVISGYDQYF.

J is TRBJ2-7 and V is TRBV28; possibly TRBD1 for D (6 bases). Trimming cost V 4 bases and J 7 bases, with 14 bases left between them. Germline CDR1 MDHEN, CDR2 SYDVKM. The CDR3 sequence is 13 residues long. CDR3 loop: CASSSTGLGEQYF. DNA of the CDR3: TGTGCCAGCAGTTCCACAGGGTTGGGAGAGCAGTACTTC.

In its sample, this clonotype was seen many times. V usage is TRBV20-1 and J usage is TRBJ2-3, with D perhaps TRBD2 (6 bases). This CDR3 spans 15 amino acids. The V gene's germline CDR1 is DFQATT and CDR2 SNEGSKA (reference sequence). Trimming removed 3 bases from V and 3 bases from J, with 16 bases in between. DNA of the CDR3: TGCAGTGCTAGGGGTAGCGGTGGGAATACAGATACGCAGTATTTT. It codes for CSARGSGGNTDTQYF.

The chain links TRBV11-2 to TRBJ2-7, with no clear D. The CDR3 has 15 amino acids. Per germline, CDR1 SGHAT and CDR2 FQNNGV. Between the trimmed V and J ends, which lost 1 base and 3 bases, there was a span of 13 bases. DNA for the CDR3: TGTGCCAGCAGCTTAGTTCGGGTACGAAGCTACGAGCAGTACTTC. Amino acids: CASSLVRVRSYEQYF.

This chain uses TRBV12-3 or TRBV12-4 with TRBJ2-7; TRBD2 matches at 7 bases. CDR3 size: 16 residues. V gave up 1 base and J gave up 6 bases; unmatched junction bases: 12. The DNA for the CDR3 is TGTGCCAGCAGTTTAGGTGGTGCGGGGGACCCTGGCGAGCAGTACTTC. As protein: CASSLGGAGDPGEQYF.

This chain uses TRBV30 with TRBJ2-5; D may be TRBD1 or TRBD2 (6 bases each). Per germline, CDR1 GTSNPN and CDR2 SVGIG (reference sequence). The ends were cut back, 0 bases at V and 7 bases at J, with 15 bases in the middle. The CDR3 is 14 amino acids. CDR3 in DNA: TGTGCCTGGAGTGTACCCGGGGGCCCGGGGACCCAGTACTTC. This translates into CAWSVPGGPGTQYF.

The sample holds many counts of this clonotype. V gene TRBV10-3 combines with J gene TRBJ2-7; D gene ambiguous. Trimming shortened V by 0 bases and J by 3 bases, and 6 bases separated the two germline ends. The CDR3 length is 13 residues. Germline V gene lookup returns CDR1 ENHRY and CDR2 SYGVKD. The CDR3 loop reads CAISESGYYEQYF. The CDR3 DNA sequence: TGTGCCATCAGTGAGTCGGGCTACTACGAGCAGTACTTC.

There are many counts of this clonotype. The rearrangement joins TRBV19 to TRBJ1-5; TRBD1 is a possible D gene (5 bases). The V and J ends lost 7 bases and 7 bases respectively, with 14 bases between them. Germline values: CDR1 LNHDA, CDR2 SQIVND (reference sequence). CDR3 length: 13 residues. CDR3 DNA: TGTGCCAGTATGCCAGGGTACGGGCAGCCCCAGCATTTT. It codes for CASMPGYGQPQHF. Full variable domain (remainder filled in from reference TRBV19 and TRBJ1-5): DGGITQSPKYLFRKEGQNVTLSCEQNLNHDAMYWYRQDPGQGLRLIYYSQIVNDFQKGDIAEGYSVSREKKESFPLTVTSAQKNPTAFYLCASMPGYGQPQHFGDGTRLSIL.

The chain uses TRBV12-3 or TRBV12-4 and TRBJ2-2; tentatively, D is TRBD1 (6 bases). CDR3 length: 14 residues. Between the trimmed V and J ends, which lost 6 bases and 5 bases, there was a span of 13 bases. The CDR3 nucleotides read TGTGCCAGCAGCCTGGGACAACTGACCGGGGAGCTGTTTTTT. Amino acid sequence: CASSLGQLTGELFF.

The chain uses TRBV27 and TRBJ2-7; D possibly matches TRBD1 or TRBD2 (6 bases each). This CDR3 comprises 14 residues. Trimming left V 4 bases short and J 2 bases short, with 12 bases between. Germline V gives CDR1 MNHEY, CDR2 SMNVEV (reference sequence). CDR3 loop: CASSSGGGTYEQYF. The CDR3 region has the DNA TGTGCCAGCAGTTCCGGGGGCGGTACCTACGAGCAGTACTTC.

This clonotype was detected ten times or more. The chain links TRBV7-2 to TRBJ2-7; tentative D call: TRBD1 (5 bases). CDR1 is SGHTA and CDR2 is FQGNSA in the germline V gene. The CDR3 extends over 14 amino acids. The germline V and J ends were trimmed by 8 bases and 5 bases, with 19 bases remaining between them. CDR3 sequence: CASRKGVPIDEQYF. The CDR3 coding sequence is TGTGCCAGCCGGAAAGGGGTTCCCATAGACGAGCAGTACTTC.

This clonotype was observed many times. The chain uses TRBV5-1 and TRBJ1-2; TRBD1 agrees at 8 bases. Germline-derived CDR1 and CDR2 are SGHRS and YFSETQ. Trimming took 2 bases from V and 3 from J; bases not matched to a gene: 6. The CDR3 runs 15 residues. The CDR3 region has the DNA TGCGCCAGCAGCTTCGCCTTGGACAGGGACTATGGCTACACCTTC. Amino acids: CASSFALDRDYGYTF.

This clonotype was counted at least ten times. As DNA, the CDR3 is TGTGCCAGCAGCTTCTCAGCAGGGAGCCAAGAGACCCAGTACTTC. This encodes CASSFSAGSQETQYF. The chain employs TRBV11-2 and TRBJ2-5; D possibly uses TRBD1 or TRBD2 (5 bases each). Germline lookup yields CDR1 SGHAT and CDR2 FQNNGV. V lost 3 bases to trimming and J lost 1 base, with 12 bases between them. The CDR3 covers 15 residues.